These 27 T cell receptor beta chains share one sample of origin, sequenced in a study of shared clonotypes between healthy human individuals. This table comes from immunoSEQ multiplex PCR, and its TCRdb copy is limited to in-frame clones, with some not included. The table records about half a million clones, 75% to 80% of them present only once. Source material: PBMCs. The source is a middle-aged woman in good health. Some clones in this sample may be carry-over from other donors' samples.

The CDR3 coding sequence is TGTGCCAGCAGCCAGCCGGGACCCTACGAGCAGTACTTC. Amino acid sequence: CASSQPGPYEQYF. This rearrangement joins TRBV7-2 to TRBJ2-7; either TRBD1 or TRBD2 may supply D (5 bases each). The V and J ends lost 5 bases and 2 bases respectively, with 10 bases between them. Germline V gene lookup returns CDR1 SGHTA and CDR2 FQGNSA. The CDR3 covers 13 residues.

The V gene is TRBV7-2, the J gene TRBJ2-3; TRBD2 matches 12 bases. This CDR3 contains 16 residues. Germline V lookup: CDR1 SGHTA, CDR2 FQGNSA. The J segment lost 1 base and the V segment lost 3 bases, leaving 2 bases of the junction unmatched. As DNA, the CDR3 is TGTGCCAGCAGCTTGCTAGCGGGAGGGCGCACAGATACGCAGTATTTT. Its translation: CASSLLAGGRTDTQYF.

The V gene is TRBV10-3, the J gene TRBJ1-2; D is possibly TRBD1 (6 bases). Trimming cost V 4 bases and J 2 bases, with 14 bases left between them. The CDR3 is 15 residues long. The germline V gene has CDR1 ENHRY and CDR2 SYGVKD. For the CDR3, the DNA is TGTGCCATCAGTGGCCAGGGGACCCTAAACTATGGCTACACCTTC. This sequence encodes CAISGQGTLNYGYTF.

The CDR3 DNA reads TGTGCCAGCTCACCACCGCGAGGAGAAAACACCGGGGAGCTGTTTTTT. Protein product: CASSPPRGENTGELFF. The chain uses TRBV18 and TRBJ2-2; no clear D. Trimming took 0 bases from V and 2 from J, leaving 10 bases between them. Per the germline V gene, CDR1 is KGHSH and CDR2 is LQKENI. CDR3 size: 16 residues. The whole variable domain, remainder taken from reference TRBV18 and TRBJ2-2, is NAGVMQNPRHLVRRRGQEARLRCSPMKGHSHVYWYRQLPEEGLKFMVYLQKENIIDESGMPKERFSAEFPKEGPSILRIQQVVRGDSAAYFCASSPPRGENTGELFFGEGSRLTVL.

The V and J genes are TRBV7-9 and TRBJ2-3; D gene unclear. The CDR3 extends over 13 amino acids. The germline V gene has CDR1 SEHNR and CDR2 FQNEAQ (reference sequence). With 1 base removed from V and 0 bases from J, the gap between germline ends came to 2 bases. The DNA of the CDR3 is TGTGCCAGCAGCTTAGGTAGCACAGATACGCAGTATTTT. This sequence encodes CASSLGSTDTQYF.

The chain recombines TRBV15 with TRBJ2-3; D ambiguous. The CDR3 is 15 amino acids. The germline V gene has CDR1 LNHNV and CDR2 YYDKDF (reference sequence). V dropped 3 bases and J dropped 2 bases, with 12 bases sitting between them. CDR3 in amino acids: CATSSLFGVTDTQYF. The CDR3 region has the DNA TGTGCCACCAGCAGTCTCTTTGGAGTCACAGATACGCAGTATTTT.

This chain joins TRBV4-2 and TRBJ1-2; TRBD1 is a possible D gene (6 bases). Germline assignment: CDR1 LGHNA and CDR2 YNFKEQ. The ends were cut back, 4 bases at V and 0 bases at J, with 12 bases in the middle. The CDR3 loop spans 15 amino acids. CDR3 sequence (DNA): TGTGCCAGCAGCCCCGGGTGGACAGCTAACTATGGCTACACCTTC. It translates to CASSPGWTANYGYTF.

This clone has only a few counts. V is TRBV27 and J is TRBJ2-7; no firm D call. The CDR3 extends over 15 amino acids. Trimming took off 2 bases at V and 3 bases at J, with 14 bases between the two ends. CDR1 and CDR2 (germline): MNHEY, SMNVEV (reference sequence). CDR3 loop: CASSLLGRNSYEQYF. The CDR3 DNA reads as TGTGCCAGCAGTTTACTGGGCAGGAATAGCTACGAGCAGTACTTC.

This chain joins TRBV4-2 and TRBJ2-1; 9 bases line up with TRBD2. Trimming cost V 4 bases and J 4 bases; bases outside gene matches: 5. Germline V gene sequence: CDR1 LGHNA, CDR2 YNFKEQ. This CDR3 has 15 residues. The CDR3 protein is CASSRGTSNYNEQFF. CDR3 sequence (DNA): TGTGCCAGCAGCCGAGGGACTAGCAATTACAATGAGCAGTTCTTC.

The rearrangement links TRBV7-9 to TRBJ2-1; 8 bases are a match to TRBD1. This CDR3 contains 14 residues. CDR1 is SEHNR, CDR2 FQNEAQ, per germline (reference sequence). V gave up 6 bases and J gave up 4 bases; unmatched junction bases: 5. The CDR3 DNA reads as TGTGCCAGCAGTTCGGACAGGGAGTACAATGAGCAGTTCTTC. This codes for CASSSDREYNEQFF.

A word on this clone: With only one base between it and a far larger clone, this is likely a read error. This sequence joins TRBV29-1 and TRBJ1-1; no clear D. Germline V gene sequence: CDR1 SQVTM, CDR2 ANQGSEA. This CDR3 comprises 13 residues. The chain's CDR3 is CSVDAAGNTEASF. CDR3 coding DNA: TGCAGCGTTGACGCAGCCGGGAACACTGAAGCTTCCTTT.

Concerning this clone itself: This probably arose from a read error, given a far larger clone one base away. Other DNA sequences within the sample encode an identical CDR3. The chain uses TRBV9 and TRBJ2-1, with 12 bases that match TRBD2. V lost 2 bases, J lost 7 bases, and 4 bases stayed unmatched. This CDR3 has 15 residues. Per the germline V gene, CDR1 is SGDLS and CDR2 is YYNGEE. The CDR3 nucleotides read TGTGCCAGCAGCGTGACTAGCGGGAGCTATAATGAGCAGTTCTTC. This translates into CASSVTSGSYNEQFF.

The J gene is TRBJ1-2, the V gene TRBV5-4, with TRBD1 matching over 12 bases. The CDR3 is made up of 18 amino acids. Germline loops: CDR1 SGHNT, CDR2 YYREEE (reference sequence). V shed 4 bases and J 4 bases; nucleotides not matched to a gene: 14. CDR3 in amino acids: CASSPGTGGVEWGYGYTF. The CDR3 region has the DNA TGTGCCAGCAGCCCCGGGACAGGGGGCGTTGAATGGGGCTATGGCTACACCTTC.

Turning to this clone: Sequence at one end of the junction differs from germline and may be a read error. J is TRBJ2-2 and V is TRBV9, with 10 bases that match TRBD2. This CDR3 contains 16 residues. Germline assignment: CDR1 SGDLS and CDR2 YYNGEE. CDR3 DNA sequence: TGTGCCAGCAGCACCCGGACTAGCGGAAACACCGGGGAGCCGTTTTTT. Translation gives CASSTRTSGNTGEPFF.

The CDR3 spells CASSDEGSYEQYF. The CDR3, as DNA: TGTGCCAGCAGTGATGAGGGGTCCTACGAGCAGTACTTC. The J gene is TRBJ2-7, the V gene TRBV6-1; D is possibly TRBD1 or TRBD2 (5 bases each). The V end was cut by 3 bases, the J end by 1 base, with 7 bases between. The CDR3 has 13 amino acids. From germline, CDR1 is MNHNS and CDR2 SASEGT.

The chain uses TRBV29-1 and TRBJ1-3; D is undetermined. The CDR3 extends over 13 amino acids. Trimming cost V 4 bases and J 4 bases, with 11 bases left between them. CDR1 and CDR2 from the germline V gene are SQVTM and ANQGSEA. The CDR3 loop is CSVADFNGNTIYF. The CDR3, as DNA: TGCAGCGTTGCGGACTTCAACGGAAACACCATATATTTT.

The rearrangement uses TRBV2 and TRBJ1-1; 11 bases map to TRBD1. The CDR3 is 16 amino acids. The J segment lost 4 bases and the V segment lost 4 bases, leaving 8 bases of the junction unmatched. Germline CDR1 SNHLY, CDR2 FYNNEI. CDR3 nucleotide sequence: TGTGCCAGCAGTGTAGGACAGGGGGCGCGGGGCACTGAAGCTTTCTTT. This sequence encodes CASSVGQGARGTEAFF. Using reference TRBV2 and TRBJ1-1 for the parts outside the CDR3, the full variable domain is EPEVTQTPSHQVTQMGQEVILRCVPISNHLYFYWYRQILGQKVEFLVSFYNNEISEKSEIFDDQFSVERPDGSNFTLKIRSTKLEDSAMYFCASSVGQGARGTEAFFGQGTRLTVV.

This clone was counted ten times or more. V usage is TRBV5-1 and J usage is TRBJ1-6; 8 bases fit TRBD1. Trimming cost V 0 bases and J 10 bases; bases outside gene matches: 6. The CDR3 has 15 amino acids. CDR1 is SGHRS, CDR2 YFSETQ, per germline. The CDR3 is CASSLEAGGESPLHF. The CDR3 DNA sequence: TGCGCCAGCAGCTTGGAGGCAGGGGGCGAGTCACCCCTCCACTTT.

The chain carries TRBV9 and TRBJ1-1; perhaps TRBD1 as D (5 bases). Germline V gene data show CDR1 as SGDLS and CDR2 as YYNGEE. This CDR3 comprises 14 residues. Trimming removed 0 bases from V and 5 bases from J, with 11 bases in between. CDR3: CASSVVTGGTEAFF. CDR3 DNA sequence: TGTGCCAGCAGCGTAGTTACAGGAGGGACTGAAGCTTTCTTT.

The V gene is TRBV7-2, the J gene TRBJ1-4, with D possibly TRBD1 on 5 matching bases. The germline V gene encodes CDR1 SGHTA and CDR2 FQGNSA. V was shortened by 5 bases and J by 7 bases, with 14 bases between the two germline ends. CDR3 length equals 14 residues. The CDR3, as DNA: TGTGCCAGCAGCCTGCAGAGGGGTGGTGAAAAACTGTTTTTT. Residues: CASSLQRGGEKLFF. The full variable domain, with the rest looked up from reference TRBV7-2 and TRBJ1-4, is GAGVSQSPSNKVTEKGKDVELRCDPISGHTALYWYRQSLGQGLEFLIYFQGNSAPDKSGLPSDRFSAERTGGSVSTLTIQRTQQEDSAVYLCASSLQRGGEKLFFGSGTQLSVL.

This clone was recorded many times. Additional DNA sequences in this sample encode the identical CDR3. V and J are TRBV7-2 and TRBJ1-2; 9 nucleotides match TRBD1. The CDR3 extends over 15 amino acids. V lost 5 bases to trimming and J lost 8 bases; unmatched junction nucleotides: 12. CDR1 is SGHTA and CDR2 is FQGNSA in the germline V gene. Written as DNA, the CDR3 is TGTGCCAGCAGCACTAACCCGGGACAGGGAGTGGGCTACACCTTC. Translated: CASSTNPGQGVGYTF.

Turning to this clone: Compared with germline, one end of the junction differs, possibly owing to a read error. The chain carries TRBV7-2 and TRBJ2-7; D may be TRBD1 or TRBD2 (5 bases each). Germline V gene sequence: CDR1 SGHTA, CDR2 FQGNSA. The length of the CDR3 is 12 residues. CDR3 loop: CASSSWDRRLHF. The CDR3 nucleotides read TGTGCCAGCAGCTCGTGGGACCGTCGATTGCACTTC.

The CDR3 reads CASSISPDTQYF. Here the CDR3 DNA reads TGTGCCAGCAGCATAAGTCCAGATACGCAGTATTTT. The chain combines TRBV7-2 with TRBJ2-3; D is unresolved. Trimming stripped 5 bases from V and 4 bases from J, with 7 bases between. Looked up from germline, CDR1 is SGHTA and CDR2 is FQGNSA. The CDR3 consists of 12 residues.

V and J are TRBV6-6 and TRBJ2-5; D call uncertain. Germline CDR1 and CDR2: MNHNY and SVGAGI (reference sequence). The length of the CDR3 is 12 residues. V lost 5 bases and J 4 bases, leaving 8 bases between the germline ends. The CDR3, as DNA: TGTGCCAGCAGTCAGACCCGAGAGACCCAGTACTTC. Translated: CASSQTRETQYF.

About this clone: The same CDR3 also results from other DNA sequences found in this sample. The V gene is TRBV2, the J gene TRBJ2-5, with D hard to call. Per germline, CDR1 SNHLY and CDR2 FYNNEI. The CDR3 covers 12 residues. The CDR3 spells CASSEAEETQYF. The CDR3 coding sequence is TGTGCTAGTTCCGAGGCGGAAGAGACCCAGTACTTC. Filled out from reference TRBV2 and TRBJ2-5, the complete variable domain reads EPEVTQTPSHQVTQMGQEVILRCVPISNHLYFYWYRQILGQKVEFLVSFYNNEISEKSEIFDDQFSVERPDGSNFTLKIRSTKLEDSAMYFCASSEAEETQYFGPGTRLLVL.

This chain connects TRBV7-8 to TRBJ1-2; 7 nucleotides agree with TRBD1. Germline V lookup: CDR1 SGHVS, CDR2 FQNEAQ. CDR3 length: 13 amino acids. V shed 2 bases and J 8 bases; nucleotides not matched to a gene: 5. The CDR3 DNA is TGTGCCAGCAGCTTACGGGCAGGGGGAGGCTACACCTTC. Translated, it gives CASSLRAGGGYTF.

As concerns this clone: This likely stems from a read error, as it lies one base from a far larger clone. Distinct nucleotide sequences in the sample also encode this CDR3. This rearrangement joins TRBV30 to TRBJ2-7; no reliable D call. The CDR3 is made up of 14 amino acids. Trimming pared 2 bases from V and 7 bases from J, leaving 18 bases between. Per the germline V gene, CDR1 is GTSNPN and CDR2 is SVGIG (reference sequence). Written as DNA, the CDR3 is TGTGCCTGGAGTTTGAGGAACCCTTACTATGAGCAGTACTTC. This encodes CAWSLRNPYYEQYF.